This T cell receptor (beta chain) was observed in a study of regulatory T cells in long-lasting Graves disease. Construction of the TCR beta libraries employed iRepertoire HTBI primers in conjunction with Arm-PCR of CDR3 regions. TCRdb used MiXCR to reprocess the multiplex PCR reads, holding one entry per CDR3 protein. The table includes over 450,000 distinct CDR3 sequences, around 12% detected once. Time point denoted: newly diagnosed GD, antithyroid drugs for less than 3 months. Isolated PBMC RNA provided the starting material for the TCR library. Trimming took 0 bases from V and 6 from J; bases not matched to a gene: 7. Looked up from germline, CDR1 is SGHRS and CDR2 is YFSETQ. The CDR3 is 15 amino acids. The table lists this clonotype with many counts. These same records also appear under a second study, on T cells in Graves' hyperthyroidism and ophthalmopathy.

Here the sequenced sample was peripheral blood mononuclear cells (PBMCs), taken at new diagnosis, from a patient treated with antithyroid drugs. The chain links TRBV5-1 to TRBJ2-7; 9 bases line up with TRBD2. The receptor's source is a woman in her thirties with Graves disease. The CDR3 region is CASSLDGSGSGEQYF. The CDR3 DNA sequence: TGCGCCAGCAGCTTGGATGGTAGCGGGAGTGGCGAGCAGTACTTC.